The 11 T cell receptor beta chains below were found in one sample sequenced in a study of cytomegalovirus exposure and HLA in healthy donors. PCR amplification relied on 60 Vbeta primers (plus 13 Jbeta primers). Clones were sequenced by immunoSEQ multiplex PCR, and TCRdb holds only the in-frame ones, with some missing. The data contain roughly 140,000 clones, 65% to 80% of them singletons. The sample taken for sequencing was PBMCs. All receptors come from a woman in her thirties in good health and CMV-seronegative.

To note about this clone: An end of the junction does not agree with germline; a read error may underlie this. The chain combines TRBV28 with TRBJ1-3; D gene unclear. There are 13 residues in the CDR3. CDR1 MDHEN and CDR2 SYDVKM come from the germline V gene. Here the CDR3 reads CASSPPSVNTIYF. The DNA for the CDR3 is TGTGCCAGCAGCCCCCCTTCTGTAAACACCATATATTTT.

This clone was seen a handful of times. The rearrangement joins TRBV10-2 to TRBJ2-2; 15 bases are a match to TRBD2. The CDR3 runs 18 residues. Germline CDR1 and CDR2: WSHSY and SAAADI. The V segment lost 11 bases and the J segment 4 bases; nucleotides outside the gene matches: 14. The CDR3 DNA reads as TGCGCCCCCCGCCGTTCGGGACTAGCGGGAGGAGGCACCGGGGAGCTGTTTTTT. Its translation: CAPRRSGLAGGGTGELFF.

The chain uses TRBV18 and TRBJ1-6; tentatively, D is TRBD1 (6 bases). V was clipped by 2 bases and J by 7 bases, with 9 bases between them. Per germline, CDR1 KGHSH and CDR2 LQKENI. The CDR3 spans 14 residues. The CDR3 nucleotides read TGTGCCAGCTCACCAAGGGACACGAATTCACCCCTCCACTTT. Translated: CASSPRDTNSPLHF.

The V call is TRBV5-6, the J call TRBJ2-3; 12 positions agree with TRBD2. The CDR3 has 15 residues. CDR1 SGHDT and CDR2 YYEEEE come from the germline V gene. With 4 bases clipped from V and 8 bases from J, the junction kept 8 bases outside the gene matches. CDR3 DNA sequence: TGTGCCAGCAGCCTCCTAGCGGGAGGGCAAGGTACGCAGTATTTT. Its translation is CASSLLAGGQGTQYF.

The CDR3 region is CASSQTATSTDTQYF. DNA for the CDR3: TGTGCCAGTAGTCAAACAGCAACTAGCACAGATACGCAGTATTTT. The rearrangement links TRBV19 to TRBJ2-3; D is uncertain. This CDR3 contains 15 residues. Trimming removed 5 bases at V and 0 bases at J, with 12 bases between. Per the germline V gene, CDR1 is LNHDA and CDR2 is SQIVND (reference sequence).

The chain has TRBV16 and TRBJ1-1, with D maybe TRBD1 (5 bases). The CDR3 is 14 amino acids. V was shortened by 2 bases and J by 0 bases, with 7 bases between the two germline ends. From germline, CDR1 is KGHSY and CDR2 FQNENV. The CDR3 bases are TGTGCCAGCAGCCAAACAGGCATGAACACTGAAGCTTTCTTT. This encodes CASSQTGMNTEAFF.

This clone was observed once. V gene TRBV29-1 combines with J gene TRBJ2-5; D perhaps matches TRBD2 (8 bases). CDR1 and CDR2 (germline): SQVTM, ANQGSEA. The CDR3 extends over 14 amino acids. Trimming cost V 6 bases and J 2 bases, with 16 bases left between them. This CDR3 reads CSVNRGGQQETQYF. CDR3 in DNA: TGCAGCGTGAACCGGGGGGGACAGCAAGAGACCCAGTACTTC.

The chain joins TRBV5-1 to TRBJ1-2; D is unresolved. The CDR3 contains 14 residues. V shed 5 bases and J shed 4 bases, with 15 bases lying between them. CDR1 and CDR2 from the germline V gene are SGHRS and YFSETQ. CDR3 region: CASRKAVASYGYTF. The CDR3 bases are TGCGCCAGCAGAAAGGCTGTCGCTAGCTATGGCTACACCTTC.

CDR3 loop: CAWSTGTSGGKTQYF. CDR3 nucleotide sequence: TGTGCCTGGAGCACCGGGACTAGCGGGGGGAAGACCCAGTACTTC. The chain joins TRBV30 to TRBJ2-5, with 15 bases matching TRBD2. This CDR3 has 15 amino acids. The germline gives CDR1 GTSNPN, CDR2 SVGIG (reference sequence). Trimming took 3 bases from V and 6 from J; bases not matched to a gene: 5.

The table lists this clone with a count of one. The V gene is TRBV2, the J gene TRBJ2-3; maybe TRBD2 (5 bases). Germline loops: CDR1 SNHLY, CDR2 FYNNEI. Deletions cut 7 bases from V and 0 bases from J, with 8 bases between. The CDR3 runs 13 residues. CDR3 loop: CASTAVSTDTQYF. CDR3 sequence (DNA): TGTGCCAGCACAGCGGTTAGCACAGATACGCAGTATTTT. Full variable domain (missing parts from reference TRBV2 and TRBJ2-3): EPEVTQTPSHQVTQMGQEVILRCVPISNHLYFYWYRQILGQKVEFLVSFYNNEISEKSEIFDDQFSVERPDGSNFTLKIRSTKLEDSAMYFCASTAVSTDTQYFGPGTRLTVL.

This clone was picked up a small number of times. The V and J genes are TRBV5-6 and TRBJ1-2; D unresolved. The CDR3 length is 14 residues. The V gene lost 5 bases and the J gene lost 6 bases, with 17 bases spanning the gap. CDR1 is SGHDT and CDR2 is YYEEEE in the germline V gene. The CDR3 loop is CASSSWALRHGYTF. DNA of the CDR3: TGTGCCAGCAGTTCGTGGGCTCTTCGCCATGGCTACACCTTC. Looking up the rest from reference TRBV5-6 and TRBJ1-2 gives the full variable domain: DAGVTQSPTHLIKTRGQQVTLRCSPKSGHDTVSWYQQALGQGPQFIFQYYEEEERQRGNFPDRFSGHQFPNYSSELNVNALLLGDSALYLCASSSWALRHGYTFGSGTRLTVV.